This TCR beta chain was recovered during a study of shared T cell receptors in the human thymus. Profiling relied on immunoSEQ multiplex PCR, and the TCRdb table lists in-frame clones only, not all of them. Here the sample spans 650,000 to 950,000 clones, approximately 83% being singletons. Germline CDR1 and CDR2: SGHRS and YFSETQ. This CDR3 has 18 residues. With V trimmed by 4 bases and J by 3 bases, 15 bases remained unmatched. Separately, the same data were catalogued under a study of human thymus T cells.

This chain connects TRBV5-1 to TRBJ2-3; 9 nucleotides match TRBD2. The TCR was taken from a girl in the first two years of life with a congenital heart defect. Sequenced material: thymocytes. The CDR3 DNA follows: TGCGCCAGCAGCCGTTCCCGCCTACCTAGCGGGAAAACAGATACGCAGTATTTT. Protein sequence: CASSRSRLPSGKTDTQYF.